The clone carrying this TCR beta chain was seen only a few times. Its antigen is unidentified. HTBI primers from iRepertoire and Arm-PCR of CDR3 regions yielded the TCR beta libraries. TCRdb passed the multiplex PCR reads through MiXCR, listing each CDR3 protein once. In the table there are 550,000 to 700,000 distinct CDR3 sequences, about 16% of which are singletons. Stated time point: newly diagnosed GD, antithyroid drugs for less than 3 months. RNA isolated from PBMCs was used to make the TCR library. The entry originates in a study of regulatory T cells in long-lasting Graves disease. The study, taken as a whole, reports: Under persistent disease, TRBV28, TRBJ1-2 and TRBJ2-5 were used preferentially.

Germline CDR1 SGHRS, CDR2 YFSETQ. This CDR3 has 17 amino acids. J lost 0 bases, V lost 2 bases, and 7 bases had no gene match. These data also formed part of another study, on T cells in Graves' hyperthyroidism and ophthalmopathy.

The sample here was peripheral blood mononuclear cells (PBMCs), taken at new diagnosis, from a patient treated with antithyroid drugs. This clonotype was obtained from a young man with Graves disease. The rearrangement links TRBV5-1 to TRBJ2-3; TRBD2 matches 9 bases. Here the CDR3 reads CASSFNSGRASTDTQYF. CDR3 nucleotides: TGCGCCAGCAGCTTTAATAGCGGGAGAGCTAGCACAGATACGCAGTATTTT. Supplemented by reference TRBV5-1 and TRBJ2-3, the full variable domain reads KAGVTQTPRYLIKTRGQQVTLSCSPISGHRSVSWYQQTPGQGLQFLFEYFSETQRNKGNFPGRFSGRQFSNSRSEMNVSTLELGDSALYLCASSFNSGRASTDTQYFGPGTRLTVL.